The text below deals with one T cell receptor beta chain. Its antigen is as yet unknown. The CDR3 spans 16 residues. In germline, CDR1 is LNHDA, CDR2 SQIVND (reference sequence). Trimming at V came to 8 bases and at J to 3 bases, leaving 7 bases not matched to a gene. Using immunoSEQ multiplex PCR, the repertoire was profiled, and TCRdb retains in-frame clones only, with some absent. The table shows 95,000 to 110,000 clones, with over 90% occurring only once. This entry is derived from a study of T cell responses to AZD1222 COVID-19 vaccine. Study findings and constraints: Possibly, clonal diversity was underestimated; donors were largely white British and included more females. Repertoires were sampled only after the peak T cell response.

The sample was peripheral blood, taken on day 0 of AZD1222 vaccination. J is TRBJ2-2 and V is TRBV19, with TRBD1 matching 12 bases. The sequence came from an adult in good health. The CDR3 spells CASQGQGAEYTGELFF. CDR3 coding DNA: TGTGCCAGTCAGGGACAGGGGGCGGAATACACCGGGGAGCTGTTTTTT.